This section outlines one T cell receptor (beta chain) sequence together with its context. The PCR had 60 Vbeta and 13 Jbeta primers. Libraries were prepared by immunoSEQ multiplex PCR; TCRdb keeps only in-frame clonotypes and omits some of them. This table holds under 250,000 clones, 80% to 85% found once. Germline V gene sequence: CDR1 SGHNT, CDR2 YYREEE (reference sequence). The V end lost 4 bases, the J end lost 0 bases, and 15 bases lay between the germline ends. The CDR3 is 16 residues long. The sample belongs to a study of cytomegalovirus exposure and HLA in healthy donors. Sequences were obtained from PBMCs. The sequence was obtained from a boy aged 2 to 10 in good health and CMV-seronegative. The chain couples TRBV5-4 to TRBJ2-3; tentative D call: TRBD2 (6 bases). The CDR3 loop reads CASSRGSGTSTDTQYF. The CDR3 DNA sequence: TGTGCCAGCAGCAGAGGTAGCGGTACTAGCACAGATACGCAGTATTTT.